A single T cell receptor beta chain is shown here with its context. These data belong to a study of blood T cell repertoires in COVID-19. As for the study in general: Samples of COVID-19 (acute and convalescent) were obtained from the United States, Italy and Spain. T cells, B-cell-depleted T cells, or PBMCs provided the cDNA or gDNA that served as material.

Germline values: CDR1 LNHDA, CDR2 SQIVND (reference sequence). The V and J ends lost 4 bases and 9 bases, in that order; junction bases with no gene match: 5. The CDR3 covers 12 residues. Original data processing: Nucleated cell counts were estimated from reference gene primer amplification. Assay used: immunoSEQ multiplex PCR; TCRdb lists only in-frame clones, some missing. The D gene and trimming were derived from the DNA, and the V and J assignments and clone size from that table. In the table there are around 140,000 clones, about 88% of which are singletons. The receptor's source is a woman of 80 years or more with acute or convalescent COVID-19. The specimen was peripheral blood. The chain links TRBV19 to TRBJ1-1, with 7 positions matching TRBD1. DNA of the CDR3: TGTGCCAGTAGTAACCGACAGGGAAAAGCTTTCTTT. Its translation is CASSNRQGKAFF. Full variable domain (missing parts from reference TRBV19 and TRBJ1-1): DGGITQSPKYLFRKEGQNVTLSCEQNLNHDAMYWYRQDPGQGLRLIYYSQIVNDFQKGDIAEGYSVSREKKESFPLTVTSAQKNPTAFYLCASSNRQGKAFFGQGTRLTVV.